This T cell receptor beta chain was captured by sequencing in a study of T cells in tuberculosis. The CDR3 contains 11 residues. Per the germline V gene, CDR1 is MDHEN and CDR2 is SYDVKM. Trimming removed 6 bases at V and 5 bases at J, with 6 bases between. Assay: immunoSEQ multiplex PCR; the TCRdb copy retains only in-frame clones and omits some. In the table there are tens of thousands of clones, roughly 96% of which are singletons. Time point indicated: new active TB diagnosis, blood taken before or within 7 days of starting treatment. This TCR came from an adult with tuberculosis. Sample: PBMCs, taken at tuberculosis diagnosis. The J gene is TRBJ2-3, the V gene TRBV28; possibly TRBD2 for D (5 bases). CDR3 sequence reads: CASRAGDTQYF. The CDR3 DNA sequence: TGTGCCAGCAGGGCGGGAGATACGCAGTATTTT.